This T cell receptor beta chain was recovered during a study of T cells in Graves' hyperthyroidism and ophthalmopathy. Amplified TCR beta CDR3 regions derived from RNA transcripts. The HTBI primer set drove a first-round RT-PCR of the TCR CDR3. Each CDR3 protein gets one entry after TCRdb re-called the multiplex PCR reads with MiXCR. The top ten hold over 15% of the sample, which has hundreds of thousands of distinct CDR3 sequences, roughly a sixth seen once. This clonotype was observed at least ten times. V dropped 6 bases and J dropped 3; count of bases not matched to a gene: 0. There are 13 residues in the CDR3. Patients aged 18 to 65 had newly diagnosed hyperthyroidism lasting under 2 months.

This TCR came from a woman aged 45-60 years with Graves' hyperthyroidism that later progressed to Graves' ophthalmopathy. Sequencing input: blood. The chain recombines TRBV12-3 or TRBV12-4 with TRBJ1-2; 11 bases fit TRBD1. DNA for the CDR3: TGTGCCAGCAGGGGACAGGGGGACTATGGCTACACCTTC. Translating it yields CASRGQGDYGYTF.